This T cell receptor beta chain was identified in a study of T cell changes during pregnancy in multiple sclerosis. The ends lost 2 bases at V and 9 bases at J; junction bases unmatched: 7. There are 14 residues in the CDR3. Germline assignment: CDR1 MNHEY and CDR2 SVGAGI. Here immunoSEQ multiplex PCR was the method, and the copy in TCRdb shows in-frame clones only, minus some. There are about 48,000 clones in the sample; around 90% occur only once, and 0.5% lies in the top ten. This chain joins TRBV6-5 and TRBJ2-3; 8 bases are a match to TRBD2. The TCR sequence derives from a female donor with multiple sclerosis, enrolled in a pregnancy study. The sample consisted of CD4+ T cells from peripheral blood mononuclear cells, taken in the third trimester of pregnancy. DNA for the CDR3: TGTGCCAGCAGTTACGGACTAGCCAAGACCACGCAGTATTTT. This gives the protein CASSYGLAKTTQYF.